The 18 T cell receptor beta chains reported below all come from one sample, sequenced in a study of blood T cell repertoires in COVID-19. Libraries were prepared by immunoSEQ multiplex PCR; TCRdb keeps only in-frame clonotypes and omits some of them. The data hold approximately 210,000 clones, with 65% to 90% observed a single time. Sample: peripheral blood. These receptors were collected from a human donor in a cohort sampled during active COVID-19.

The V call is TRBV18, the J call TRBJ2-3; TRBD2 matches at 12 bases. The J segment lost 4 bases and the V segment lost 6 bases, leaving 5 bases of the junction unmatched. This CDR3 contains 15 residues. Germline CDR1 KGHSH, CDR2 LQKENI. This CDR3 reads CASSPGLAGADTQYF. The CDR3, as DNA: TGTGCCAGCTCCCCGGGACTAGCGGGTGCAGATACGCAGTATTTT.

V and J are TRBV28 and TRBJ1-1; D might be TRBD1 (6 bases). This CDR3 region has 14 residues. The V and J ends lost 3 bases and 0 bases respectively, with 8 bases between them. CDR1 is MDHEN, CDR2 SYDVKM, per germline. The chain's CDR3 is CASSLGAMNTEAFF. Written as DNA, the CDR3 is TGTGCCAGCAGTTTGGGGGCCATGAACACTGAAGCTTTCTTT.

The chain couples TRBV7-3 to TRBJ2-3, with 9 bases aligning to TRBD2. Unmatched junction bases numbered 6, after V lost 3 bases and J lost 5 bases. Germline-derived CDR1 and CDR2 are SGHTA and FQGTGA. CDR3 length: 15 residues. Here the CDR3 DNA reads TGTGCCAGCAGCTTGATAGCGGGAGACATAGATACGCAGTATTTT. Amino acids: CASSLIAGDIDTQYF.

The chain recombines TRBV15 with TRBJ2-2, with 7 bases matching TRBD1. With 0 bases clipped from V and 6 bases from J, the junction kept 7 bases outside the gene matches. CDR3 length: 16 amino acids. The germline CDR1 and CDR2 sequences are LNHNV and YYDKDF (reference sequence). The CDR3 DNA is TGTGCCACCAGCAGAGATACAGGGGCATGGGCCGGGGAGCTGTTTTTT. Its protein is CATSRDTGAWAGELFF.

This clone was picked up one time. The chain employs TRBV21-1 and TRBJ1-2; the table's D call, TRBD1, was not checked against the DNA. TRBV21-1 is listed as a pseudogene. The CDR3 is 12 residues long. CDR3 loop: CASPKQGGGYTF. In DNA, the CDR3 is TGTGCCAGCCCGAAACAGGGGGGGGGCTACACCTTC.

The chain recombines TRBV3-1 (or the pseudogene TRBV3-2) with TRBJ2-7; 10 bases are shared with TRBD2. Germline assignment: CDR1 LGHDT and CDR2 YNNKEL (reference sequence). The CDR3 covers 15 residues. The trim removed 0 bases at V and 3 bases at J, leaving 2 bases unmatched. The DNA of the CDR3 is TGTGCCAGCAGCCAAGAAACTAGCGGGATCTACGAGCAGTACTTC. Protein: CASSQETSGIYEQYF.

The V gene is TRBV5-5, the J gene TRBJ1-6, with 7 positions matching TRBD1. Trimming cost V 4 bases and J 9 bases; bases outside gene matches: 7. The CDR3 extends over 14 amino acids. Germline CDR1 is SGHKS and CDR2 is YYEKEE (reference sequence). This CDR3 is CASSEGTVVSPLHF. CDR3 DNA sequence: TGTGCCAGCAGCGAAGGGACAGTCGTTTCACCCCTCCACTTT.

The chain carries TRBV6-5 and TRBJ1-2; 8 positions match TRBD1. The V and J ends lost 5 bases and 6 bases, in that order; junction bases with no gene match: 5. There are 13 residues in the CDR3. Germline CDR1 is MNHEY and CDR2 is SVGAGI. As DNA, the CDR3 is TGTGCCAGCAGTAGCAGGGGGCGGAATGGCTACACCTTC. This codes for CASSSRGRNGYTF.

This rearrangement joins TRBV7-9 to TRBJ1-5, with D possibly TRBD1 on 5 matching bases. The V end was cut by 3 bases, the J end by 6 bases, with 9 bases between. The germline V gene has CDR1 SEHNR and CDR2 FQNEAQ (reference sequence). The CDR3 sequence is 13 residues long. The CDR3: CASSLGGGQPQHF. CDR3 DNA sequence: TGTGCCAGCAGCTTGGGGGGGGGTCAGCCCCAGCATTTT.

The V and J genes are TRBV7-9 and TRBJ2-5; 9 nucleotides match TRBD2. The germline gives CDR1 SEHNR, CDR2 FQNEAQ (reference sequence). The V segment lost 6 bases and the J segment 4 bases; nucleotides outside the gene matches: 6. The length of the CDR3 is 14 residues. The CDR3 is CASRASGNLETQYF. CDR3 DNA sequence: TGTGCCAGCAGGGCTAGCGGGAACTTAGAGACCCAGTACTTC.

As regards this clone: The same CDR3 can be traced to other DNA sequences in this sample. The chain uses TRBV30 and TRBJ2-7; TRBD2 agrees at 11 bases. Losses at the gene ends were 0 bases for V and 6 bases for J; bases not matched to a gene: 4. The germline CDR1 and CDR2 sequences are GTSNPN and SVGIG (reference sequence). The length of the CDR3 is 14 residues. As DNA, the CDR3 is TGTGCCTGGAGTGTGGGTCTAGCGGGAGGCGAGCAGTACTTC. Translating gives CAWSVGLAGGEQYF.

The chain joins TRBV4-3 to TRBJ1-2; D not resolved. CDR1 LGHNA and CDR2 YSLEER come from the germline V gene. V dropped 6 bases and J dropped 7 bases, with 24 bases sitting between them. This CDR3 contains 16 residues. DNA of the CDR3: TGCGCCAGCAGACGAGAATATAATGGGGAGCCGGGTGGCTACACCTTC. It yields the protein CASRREYNGEPGGYTF.

This clone has more than one count but fewer than ten. The chain uses TRBV29-1 and TRBJ1-4; D possibly corresponds to TRBD1 (5 bases). Germline V gene data show CDR1 as SQVTM and CDR2 as ANQGSEA. The CDR3 runs 14 residues. Trimming pared 4 bases from V and 3 bases from J, leaving 12 bases between. This chain's CDR3 is CSVAAGWSNEKLFF. CDR3 coding DNA: TGCAGCGTTGCGGCAGGGTGGTCTAATGAAAAACTGTTTTTT.

The gene calls are TRBV9 and TRBJ2-7; 9 nucleotides line up with TRBD2. Per the germline V gene, CDR1 is SGDLS and CDR2 is YYNGEE. The V segment lost 2 bases and the J segment 0 bases; nucleotides outside the gene matches: 6. The CDR3 contains 16 residues. The CDR3 DNA is TGTGCCAGCAGCGTCGGGACTAGCTCCAGCTCCTACGAGCAGTACTTC. It yields the protein CASSVGTSSSSYEQYF.

V usage is TRBV4-3 and J usage is TRBJ1-1; D uncertain. This CDR3 region has 14 residues. Trimming took 3 bases from V and 2 from J, leaving 10 bases between them. From germline, CDR1 is LGHNA and CDR2 YSLEER. The CDR3 region is CASSQNRQNTEAFF. In DNA form, the CDR3 reads TGCGCCAGCAGCCAGAACAGACAAAACACTGAAGCTTTCTTT.

The chain has TRBV4-1 and TRBJ2-7; 12 positions agree with TRBD2. In germline, CDR1 is MGHRA, CDR2 YSYEKL. This CDR3 comprises 17 residues. Trimming cost V 4 bases and J 0 bases; bases outside gene matches: 7. This chain's CDR3 is CASSRGLAGRDSYEQYF. DNA of the CDR3: TGCGCCAGCAGCCGAGGACTAGCGGGGAGGGACTCCTACGAGCAGTACTTC.

The chain is built from TRBV6-2 or TRBV6-3 and TRBJ1-4; tentatively, D is TRBD1 (5 bases). The V and J ends lost 6 bases and 0 bases respectively, with 14 bases between them. CDR1 is MNHEY and CDR2 is SVGEGT in the germline V gene. CDR3 length equals 16 residues. The CDR3 DNA sequence: TGTGCCAGCAGCAGATGGACATCTGCAACTAATGAAAAACTGTTTTTT. Translating gives CASSRWTSATNEKLFF.

This chain uses TRBV5-4 with TRBJ2-7; 10 bases map to TRBD1. J was trimmed by 3 bases and V by 1 base; bases with no gene match: 7. The CDR3 runs to 16 residues. The germline V gene has CDR1 SGHNT and CDR2 YYREEE (reference sequence). The CDR3 region is CASSLPRTGGSYEQYF. CDR3 bases: TGTGCCAGCAGCTTGCCTCGGACAGGGGGAAGCTACGAGCAGTACTTC.